This T cell receptor (beta chain) was sequenced in a study of tumor-infiltrating lymphocytes in primary liver carcinoma. On the study more broadly: The patient group consisted of men and women aged 30 to 69 years. Overall study results and limits: Merely some 7.5-25% of top clones spanned all five tumor regions. Pairs comparing tumor with adjacent tissue or blood overlapped less than pairs drawn from tumor regions.

This CDR3 is built from 14 residues. Between the trimmed V and J ends, which lost 6 bases and 0 bases, there was a span of 10 bases. Germline CDR1 reads MDHEN; CDR2 reads SYDVKM. The template, roughly 510 ng total RNA, yielded TCR beta cDNA made with a constant-region primer. ARM-PCR was slightly modified, and three nested multiplex PCR rounds with it gave rise to the TCR beta libraries. Researchers ran the first two PCR rounds for roughly 10 cycles each with TRBV1-TRBV30 forward primers and a C-beta reverse primer. MiXCR, run by TCRdb on the multiplex PCR reads, gives a single entry per CDR3 protein. Found here are 95,000 to 100,000 distinct CDR3 sequences, 65% to 75% of them singletons; the top ten hold 12%. Total RNA and DNA came together from 20-30 mg of bulk tissue without cell sorting. At sampling, these chronic HBV carriers had received no treatment. The table lists this clonotype with many counts. Its target is unknown.

This clonotype was sampled from a woman aged 55-70 years with primary liver carcinoma and hepatitis B virus infection. The J gene is TRBJ2-3, the V gene TRBV28; possible D gene TRBD1, 6 bases. Sequenced sample: liver tumor tissue from sampling region 2. Documented subset: tumor region T2, inferior pole. The CDR3 DNA is TGTGCCAGCAGACAGGGTATTAGCACAGATACGCAGTATTTT. Translated: CASRQGISTDTQYF.